This TCR beta chain was identified during a study of cytomegalovirus exposure and HLA in healthy donors. As for the study in general: Caucasian-associated ancestry cluster membership applied to approximately 81% of nearly 400 genotyped donors. Study-level findings and limits: It was reported that the classifier diagnosed cytomegalovirus status with high specificity and sensitivity in both the original and validation cohorts.

Amplification used 60 Vbeta primers and 13 Jbeta primers. Authors' analysis steps: Per a later analysis, the number of unique TCR beta chains was roughly 83 million, of which around 9.9 million were shared. Repertoires were generated with immunoSEQ multiplex PCR, while TCRdb's copy carries only in-frame clones and drops some. Clone size and the V and J calls come from that table; the DNA yielded D and trimming. The table has about 180,000 clones, around 79% seen once. Germline CDR1 MDHEN, CDR2 SYDVKM. V shed 5 bases and J shed 4 bases, with 15 bases lying between them. The CDR3 consists of 15 residues. Turning to this clone: Its antigen is unknown.

The source is a woman aged 50 to 60 in good health and CMV-seronegative. Sample: PBMCs. This chain joins TRBV28 and TRBJ1-5; a possible D gene is TRBD1 (5 bases). The CDR3 DNA reads TGTGCCAGCAGTCCAAATTCTGGGGCAAATCAGCCCCAGCATTTT. Translation gives CASSPNSGANQPQHF.